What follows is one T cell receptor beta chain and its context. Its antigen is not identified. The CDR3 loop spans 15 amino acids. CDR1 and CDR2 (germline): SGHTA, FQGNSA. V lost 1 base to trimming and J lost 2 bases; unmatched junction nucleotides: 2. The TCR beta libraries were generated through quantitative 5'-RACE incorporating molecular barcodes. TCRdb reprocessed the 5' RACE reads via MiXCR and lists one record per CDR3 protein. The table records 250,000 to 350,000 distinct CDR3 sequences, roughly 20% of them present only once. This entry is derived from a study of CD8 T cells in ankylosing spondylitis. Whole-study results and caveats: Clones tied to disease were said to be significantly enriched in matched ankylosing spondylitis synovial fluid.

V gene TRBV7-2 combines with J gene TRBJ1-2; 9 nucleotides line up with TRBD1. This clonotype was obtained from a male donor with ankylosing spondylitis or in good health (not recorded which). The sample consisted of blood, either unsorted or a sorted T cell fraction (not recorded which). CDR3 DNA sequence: TGTGCCAGCAGCTTAGTGGGACAGGGAAACTATGGCTACACCTTC. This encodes CASSLVGQGNYGYTF.